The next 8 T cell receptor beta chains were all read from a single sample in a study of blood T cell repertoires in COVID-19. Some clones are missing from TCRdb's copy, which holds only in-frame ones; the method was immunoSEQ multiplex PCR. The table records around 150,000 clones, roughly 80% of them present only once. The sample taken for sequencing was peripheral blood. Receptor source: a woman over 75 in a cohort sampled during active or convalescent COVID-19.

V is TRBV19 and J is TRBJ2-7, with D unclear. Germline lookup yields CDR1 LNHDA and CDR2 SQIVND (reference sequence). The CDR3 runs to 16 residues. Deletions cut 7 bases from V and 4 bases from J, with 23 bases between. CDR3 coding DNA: TGTGCCAGTACCACAACTCTGAGGAAAAGGCTATACGAGCAGTACGTC. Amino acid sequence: CASTTTLRKRLYEQYV.

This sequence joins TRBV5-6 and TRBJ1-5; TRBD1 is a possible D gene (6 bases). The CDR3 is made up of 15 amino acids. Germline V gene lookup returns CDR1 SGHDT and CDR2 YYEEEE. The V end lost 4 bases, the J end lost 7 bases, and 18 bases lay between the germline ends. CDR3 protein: CASSRGDFGRQPQHF. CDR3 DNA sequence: TGTGCCAGCAGCAGGGGGGACTTCGGGAGGCAGCCCCAGCATTTT.

CDR3 region: CASGLWVPGFGSYEQYF. The CDR3 nucleotides read TGTGCTAGTGGTTTGTGGGTACCAGGGTTTGGCTCCTACGAGCAGTACTTC. This chain links TRBV12-5 with TRBJ2-7; a possible D gene is TRBD1 (5 bases). Per the germline V gene, CDR1 is LGHNT and CDR2 is FRNRAP. V was shortened by 2 bases and J by 0 bases, with 17 bases between the two germline ends. The CDR3 is 17 amino acids.

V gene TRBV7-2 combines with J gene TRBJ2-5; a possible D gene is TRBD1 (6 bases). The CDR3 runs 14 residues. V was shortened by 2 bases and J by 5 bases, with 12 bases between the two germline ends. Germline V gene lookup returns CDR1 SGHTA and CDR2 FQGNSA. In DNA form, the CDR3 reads TGTGCCAGCAGCTTAACAGGGAGAGGGGAGACCCAGTACTTC. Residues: CASSLTGRGETQYF.

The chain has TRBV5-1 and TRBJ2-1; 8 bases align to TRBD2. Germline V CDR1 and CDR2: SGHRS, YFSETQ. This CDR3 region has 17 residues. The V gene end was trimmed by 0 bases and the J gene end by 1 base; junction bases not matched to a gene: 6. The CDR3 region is CASSLERGTGSYNEQFF. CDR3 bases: TGCGCCAGCAGCTTGGAGCGGGGGACTGGATCCTACAATGAGCAGTTCTTC.

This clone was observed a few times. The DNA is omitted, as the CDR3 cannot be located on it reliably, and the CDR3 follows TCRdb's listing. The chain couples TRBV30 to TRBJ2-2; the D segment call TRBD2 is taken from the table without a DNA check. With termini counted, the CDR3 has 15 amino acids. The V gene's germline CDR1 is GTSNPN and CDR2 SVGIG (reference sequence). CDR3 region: CAWSSVRGKTGELFF.

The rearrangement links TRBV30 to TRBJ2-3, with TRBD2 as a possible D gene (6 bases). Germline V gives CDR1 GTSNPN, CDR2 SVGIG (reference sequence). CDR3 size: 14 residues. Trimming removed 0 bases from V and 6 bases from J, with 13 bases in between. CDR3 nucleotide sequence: TGTGCCTGGAGTGTAGGGCAGGCGGGGGATACGCAGTATTTT. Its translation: CAWSVGQAGDTQYF.

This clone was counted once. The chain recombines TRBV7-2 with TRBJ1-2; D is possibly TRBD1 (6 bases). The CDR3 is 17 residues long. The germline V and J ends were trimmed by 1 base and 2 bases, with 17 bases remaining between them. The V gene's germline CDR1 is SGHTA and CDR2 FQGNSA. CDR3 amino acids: CASSLGVRGALNYGYTF. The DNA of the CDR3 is TGTGCCAGCAGCTTAGGGGTCAGGGGAGCCCTAAACTATGGCTACACCTTC.